This TCR beta chain is drawn from a study of cytomegalovirus exposure and HLA in healthy donors. Study observations and caveats: 87-base-pair reads could not separate some V segments, including TRBV6-2 and TRBV6-3. TCR beta V- and J-gene trimming was later associated with a missense DCLRE1C variant.

Concerning this clone itself: Its cognate antigen is unknown.

This CDR3 has 13 residues. Germline lookup yields CDR1 MNHEY and CDR2 SVGAGI. Trimming stripped 4 bases from V and 0 bases from J, with 6 bases between. The PCR had 60 Vbeta and 13 Jbeta primers. Libraries were prepared by immunoSEQ multiplex PCR; TCRdb keeps only in-frame clonotypes and omits some of them. The top ten clones hold about 14% of a sample with 90,000 to 120,000 clones, 74% of them seen once. This chain uses TRBV6-5 with TRBJ1-1, with D maybe TRBD1 (5 bases). Specimen: PBMCs. The clonotype originates from a woman aged 35 to 49 in good health and CMV-seropositive. Written as DNA, the CDR3 is TGTGCCAGCAGTTCGACAGTGAACACTGAAGCTTTCTTT. Translation: CASSSTVNTEAFF.